The clone carrying this T cell receptor beta chain showed up just a few times. Its antigen remains unknown. These data originate in a study of T cells after yellow fever vaccination. TCRdb processed the 5' RACE reads anew with MiXCR; each CDR3 protein has one entry. The sample has 300,000 to 400,000 distinct CDR3 sequences; about 10% are singletons. V lost 7 bases and J 2 bases, leaving 12 bases between the germline ends. Germline V CDR1 and CDR2: SGDLS, YYNGEE. The CDR3 runs to 13 residues. Points from the study as a whole: Most primary-vaccination clones reappeared after the booster (approximately 95% CD4, about 88% CD8).

This chain connects TRBV9 to TRBJ1-1; D remains unclear. The sequence came from a man aged 18 to 30 who received the YFV17D yellow fever vaccine. The source material was CD4+ T cells sorted from PBMCs, sampled 45 days after the yellow fever booster vaccination. Written as DNA, the CDR3 is TGTGCCAGCTCGTGGGCTAGCAACACTGAAGCTTTCTTT. This encodes CASSWASNTEAFF.